This T cell receptor beta chain originates from a study of T cells in Graves' hyperthyroidism and ophthalmopathy. TCR beta CDR3 region amplification was performed from RNA transcripts. The TCR CDR3 first-round RT-PCR relied on the HTBI primer set. TCRdb recomputed calls from the multiplex PCR reads with MiXCR, one row per CDR3 protein. Of some 490,000 distinct CDR3 sequences listed, 20% to 25% are singletons. A NOSPECS grade of at least 4, a Clinical Activity Score of at least 3 and duration under 3 months were recorded in ophthalmopathy patients. Exclusion criteria comprised uncontrolled infection, other autoimmune disease, pregnancy or lactation. The CDR3 length is 15 residues. Germline V CDR1 and CDR2: SQVTM, ANQGSEA. The trim removed 2 bases at V and 7 bases at J, leaving 9 bases unmatched.

The clonotype originates from a woman aged 70 to 79 with Graves' ophthalmopathy. The chain links TRBV29-1 to TRBJ2-2, with 8 bases identical to TRBD2. Sample: blood. This chain's CDR3 is CSVESGTRRIGELFF. CDR3 nucleotides: TGCAGCGTTGAATCCGGGACTAGGCGGATCGGGGAGCTGTTTTTT.